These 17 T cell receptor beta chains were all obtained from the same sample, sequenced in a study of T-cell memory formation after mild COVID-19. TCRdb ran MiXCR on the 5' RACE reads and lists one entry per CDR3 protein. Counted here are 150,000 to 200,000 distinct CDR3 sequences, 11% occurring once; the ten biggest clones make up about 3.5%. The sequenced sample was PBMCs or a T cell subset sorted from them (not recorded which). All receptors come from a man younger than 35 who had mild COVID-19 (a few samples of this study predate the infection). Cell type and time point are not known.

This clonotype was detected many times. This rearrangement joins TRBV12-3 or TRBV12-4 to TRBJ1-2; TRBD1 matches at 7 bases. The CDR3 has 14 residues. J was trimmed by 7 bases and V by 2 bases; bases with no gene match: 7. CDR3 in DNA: TGTGCCAGCAGTTTAAACAGACAGGGTGGTGGCTACACCTTC. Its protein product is CASSLNRQGGGYTF.

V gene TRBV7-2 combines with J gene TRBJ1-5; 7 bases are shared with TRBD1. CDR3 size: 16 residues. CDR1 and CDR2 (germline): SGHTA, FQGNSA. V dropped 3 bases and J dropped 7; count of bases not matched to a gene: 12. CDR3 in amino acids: CASSFGGGTGEQPQHF. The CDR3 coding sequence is TGTGCCAGCAGCTTCGGAGGGGGTACAGGGGAACAGCCCCAGCATTTT.

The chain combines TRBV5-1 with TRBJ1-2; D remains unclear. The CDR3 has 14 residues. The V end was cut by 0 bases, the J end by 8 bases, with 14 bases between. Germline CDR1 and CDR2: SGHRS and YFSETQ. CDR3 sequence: CASSLDPGLRGYTF. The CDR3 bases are TGCGCCAGCAGCTTGGACCCAGGACTTCGAGGCTACACCTTC.

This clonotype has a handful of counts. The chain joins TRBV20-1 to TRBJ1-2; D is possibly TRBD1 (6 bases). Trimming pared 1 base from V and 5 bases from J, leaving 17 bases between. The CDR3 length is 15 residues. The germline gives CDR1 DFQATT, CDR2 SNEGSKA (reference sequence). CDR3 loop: CSARASTGRRYGYTF. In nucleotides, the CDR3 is TGCAGTGCTAGAGCGTCCACAGGGCGTCGGTATGGCTACACCTTC.

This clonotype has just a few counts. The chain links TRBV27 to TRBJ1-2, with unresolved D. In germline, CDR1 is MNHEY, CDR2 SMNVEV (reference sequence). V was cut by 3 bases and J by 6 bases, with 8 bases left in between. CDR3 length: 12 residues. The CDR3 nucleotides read TGTGCCAGCAGTTTCCGGGGTCATGGCTACACCTTC. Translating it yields CASSFRGHGYTF.

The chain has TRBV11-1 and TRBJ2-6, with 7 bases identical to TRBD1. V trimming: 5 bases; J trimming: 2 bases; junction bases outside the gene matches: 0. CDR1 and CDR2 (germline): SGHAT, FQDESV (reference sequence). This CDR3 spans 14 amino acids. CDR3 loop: CASSTGAGANVLTF. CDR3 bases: TGTGCCAGCAGCACAGGGGCTGGGGCCAACGTCCTGACTTTC.

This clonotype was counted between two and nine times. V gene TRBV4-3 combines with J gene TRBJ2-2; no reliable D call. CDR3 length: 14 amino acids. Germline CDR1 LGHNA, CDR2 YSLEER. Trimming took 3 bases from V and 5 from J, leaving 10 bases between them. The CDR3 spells CASSQGWRTGELFF. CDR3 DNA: TGCGCCAGCAGCCAGGGGTGGCGTACCGGGGAGCTGTTTTTT.

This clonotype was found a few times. Here the CDR3 DNA reads TGCGCCAGCAGCTTGGATCTCACTGAAGCTTTCTTT. This gives the protein CASSLDLTEAFF. The chain combines TRBV5-1 with TRBJ1-1; D is unclear. This CDR3 region has 12 residues. V shed 0 bases and J shed 4 bases, with 4 bases lying between them. Germline lookup yields CDR1 SGHRS and CDR2 YFSETQ.

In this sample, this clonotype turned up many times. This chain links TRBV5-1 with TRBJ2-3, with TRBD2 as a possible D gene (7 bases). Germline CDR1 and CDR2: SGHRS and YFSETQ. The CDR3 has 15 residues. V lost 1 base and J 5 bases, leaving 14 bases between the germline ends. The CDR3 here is CASSLFGGAQDTQYF. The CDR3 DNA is TGCGCCAGCAGCTTGTTTGGGGGGGCCCAAGATACGCAGTATTTT.

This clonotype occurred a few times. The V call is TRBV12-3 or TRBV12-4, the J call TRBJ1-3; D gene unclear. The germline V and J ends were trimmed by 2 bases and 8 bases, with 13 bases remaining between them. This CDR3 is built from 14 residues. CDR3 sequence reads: CASSLRWRLDTIYF. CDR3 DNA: TGTGCCAGCAGTTTAAGGTGGCGGTTAGACACCATATATTTT.

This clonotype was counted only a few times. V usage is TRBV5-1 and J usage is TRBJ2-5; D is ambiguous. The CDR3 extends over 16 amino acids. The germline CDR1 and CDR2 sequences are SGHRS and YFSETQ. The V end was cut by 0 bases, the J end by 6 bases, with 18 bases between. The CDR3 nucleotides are TGCGCCAGCAGCTTGGCTGGAGCACGATCGACCAAGACCCAGTACTTC. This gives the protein CASSLAGARSTKTQYF.

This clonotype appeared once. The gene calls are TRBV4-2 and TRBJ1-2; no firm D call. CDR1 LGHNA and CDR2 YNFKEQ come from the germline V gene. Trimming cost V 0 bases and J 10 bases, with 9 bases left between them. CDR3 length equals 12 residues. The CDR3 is CASSQDVADYTF. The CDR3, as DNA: TGTGCCAGCAGCCAAGATGTCGCAGACTACACCTTC.

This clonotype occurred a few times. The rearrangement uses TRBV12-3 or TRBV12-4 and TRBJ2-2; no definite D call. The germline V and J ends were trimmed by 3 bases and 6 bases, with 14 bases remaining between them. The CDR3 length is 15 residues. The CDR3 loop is CASSFGPLGAGELFF. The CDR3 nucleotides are TGTGCCAGCAGTTTCGGCCCCCTGGGCGCCGGGGAGCTGTTTTTT.

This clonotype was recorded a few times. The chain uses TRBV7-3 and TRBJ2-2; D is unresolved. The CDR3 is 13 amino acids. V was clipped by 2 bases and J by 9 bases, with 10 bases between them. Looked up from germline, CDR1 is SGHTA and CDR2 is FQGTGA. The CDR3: CASSLWLHRELFF. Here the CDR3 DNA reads TGTGCCAGCAGCTTATGGCTGCACAGGGAGCTGTTTTTT.

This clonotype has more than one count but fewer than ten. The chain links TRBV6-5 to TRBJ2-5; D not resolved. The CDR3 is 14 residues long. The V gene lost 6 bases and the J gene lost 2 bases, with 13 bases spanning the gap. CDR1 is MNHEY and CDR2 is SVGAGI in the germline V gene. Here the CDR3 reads CASSRFGTQETQYF. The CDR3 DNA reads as TGTGCCAGCAGCCGCTTCGGAACTCAAGAGACCCAGTACTTC.

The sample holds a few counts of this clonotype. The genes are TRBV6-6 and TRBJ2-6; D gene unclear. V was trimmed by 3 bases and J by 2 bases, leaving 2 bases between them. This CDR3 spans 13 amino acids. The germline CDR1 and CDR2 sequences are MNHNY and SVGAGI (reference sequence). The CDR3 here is CASSYPGANVLTF. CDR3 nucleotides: TGTGCCAGCAGTTATCCTGGGGCCAACGTCCTGACTTTC.

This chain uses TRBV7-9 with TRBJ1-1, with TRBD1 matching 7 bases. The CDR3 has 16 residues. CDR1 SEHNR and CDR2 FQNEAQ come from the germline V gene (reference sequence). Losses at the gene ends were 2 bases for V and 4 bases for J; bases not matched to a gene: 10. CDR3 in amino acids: CASSLRQGLLVTEAFF. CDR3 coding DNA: TGTGCCAGCAGCTTAAGACAGGGCCTGTTGGTCACTGAAGCTTTCTTT.